This T cell receptor (beta chain) was identified during a study of T cells in Graves' hyperthyroidism and ophthalmopathy. Looking at the study overall: Peripheral blood samples were taken at initial diagnosis, prior to any treatment.

Each diagnosis drew on symptoms, thyroxine, TRAb, thyroid ultrasound and orbital computed tomography findings. This sample holds PBMCs from roughly 10 ml fresh peripheral blood. Amplified TCR beta CDR3 regions derived from RNA transcripts. The TCR CDR3 was amplified in a first-round RT-PCR using the HTBI primer set. MiXCR was run by TCRdb on the multiplex PCR reads, yielding one entry per CDR3 protein. The repertoire holds 130,000 or so distinct CDR3 sequences, with roughly a fifth as singletons. Study-level results: In the blood, most expanded thyroid clonotypes above 0.001 appeared as well.

About this clonotype itself: No antigen is known for it.

Trimming pared 8 bases from V and 7 bases from J, leaving 12 bases between. The CDR3 totals 12 residues. Per the germline V gene, CDR1 is MNHNS and CDR2 is SASEGT. The clonotype comes from a woman in her fifties or sixties with Graves' hyperthyroidism that later progressed to Graves' ophthalmopathy. The rearrangement joins TRBV6-1 to TRBJ2-1; perhaps TRBD2 as D (5 bases). Material for sequencing was blood. The CDR3 protein is CASGRLGNEQFF. In DNA form, the CDR3 reads TGTGCCAGCGGGAGATTGGGGAATGAGCAGTTCTTC.